This T cell receptor beta chain stems from a study of cytomegalovirus exposure and HLA in healthy donors. Primers included in the PCR were 60 Vbeta and 13 Jbeta primers. Assay used: immunoSEQ multiplex PCR; TCRdb lists only in-frame clones, some missing. Of approximately 170,000 clones in the sample, 68% are singletons; the top ten hold 1.4% to 1.5%. V was clipped by 7 bases and J by 0 bases, with 10 bases between them. Germline V CDR1 and CDR2: SNHLY, FYNNEI. The CDR3 runs 13 residues. The sequenced sample consisted of PBMCs. The chain uses TRBV2 and TRBJ2-7, with TRBD1 as a possible D gene (5 bases). The source of this sequence is a man aged 45 to 65 in good health and CMV-seronegative. CDR3: CASKMDNSYEQYF. In nucleotides, the CDR3 is TGTGCCAGCAAGATGGACAACTCCTACGAGCAGTACTTC.